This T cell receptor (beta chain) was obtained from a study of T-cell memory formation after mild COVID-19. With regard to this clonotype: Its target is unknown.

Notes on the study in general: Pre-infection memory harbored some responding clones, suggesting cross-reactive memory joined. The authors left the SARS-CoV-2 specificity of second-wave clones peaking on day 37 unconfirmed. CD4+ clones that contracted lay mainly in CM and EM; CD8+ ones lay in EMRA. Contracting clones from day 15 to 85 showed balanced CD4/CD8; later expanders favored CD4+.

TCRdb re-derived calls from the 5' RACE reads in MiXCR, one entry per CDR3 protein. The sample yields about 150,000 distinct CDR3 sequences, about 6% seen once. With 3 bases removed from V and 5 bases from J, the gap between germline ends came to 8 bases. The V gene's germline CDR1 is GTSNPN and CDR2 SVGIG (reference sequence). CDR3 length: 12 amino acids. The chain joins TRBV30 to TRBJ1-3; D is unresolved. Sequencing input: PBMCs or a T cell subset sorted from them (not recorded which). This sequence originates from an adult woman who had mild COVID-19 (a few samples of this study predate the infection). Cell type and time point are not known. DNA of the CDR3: TGTGCCTGGAGGCCGGGCCGAAACACCATATATTTT. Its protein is CAWRPGRNTIYF. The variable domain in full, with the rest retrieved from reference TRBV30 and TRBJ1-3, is SQTIHQWPATLVQPVGSPLSLECTVEGTSNPNLYWYRQAAGRGLQLLFYSVGIGQISSEVPQNLSASRPQDRQFILSSKKLLLSDSGFYLCAWRPGRNTIYFGEGSWLTVV.